This TCR beta chain was sequenced for a study of blood T cell repertoires in COVID-19. The V end was cut by 0 bases, the J end by 2 bases, with 11 bases between. The CDR3 sequence is 15 residues long. Germline CDR1 and CDR2: GTSNPN and SVGIG (reference sequence). Only in-frame clones appear in the TCRdb table, and some are missing; sequencing was by immunoSEQ multiplex PCR. The sample comprises about 24,000 clones, about 70% of which are singletons, and over 6.5% rests with the top ten. This clone was seen just once. Material: peripheral blood. The chain uses TRBV30 and TRBJ1-3; D is uncertain. This clonotype was sampled from a man aged 50-59 years with COVID-19, enrolled during active disease. The CDR3 bases are TGTGCCTGGAGTGTACAGAGTACGGCTGGAAACACCATATATTTT. It codes for CAWSVQSTAGNTIYF.